The rows below give T cell receptor beta chains drawn from one sample of a study of blood T cell repertoires in COVID-19. The data were produced by immunoSEQ multiplex PCR, yet TCRdb's version contains in-frame clones alone and is incomplete. The table includes about 73,000 clones, around 77% detected once. Sequencing was performed on peripheral blood. The origin of the receptors is a man between 65 and 85 years old with COVID-19, enrolled during active disease. Both conserved end residues are part of each CDR3. A D gene is named only where the DNA matches it firmly. Size is omitted from some rows. Given values are once, few, many or a class for expanded clones.

D gene: TRBD1; V gene: TRBV10-3; clone size: -; J gene: TRBJ1-1; CDR3 DNA: TGTGCCATCATGAGGACAGGAAGGAACACTGAAGCTTTCTTT; CDR3 protein: CAIMRTGRNTEAFF
D gene: -; V gene: TRBV18; clone size: -; J gene: TRBJ1-2; CDR3 DNA: TGTGCCAGCCTCCTGATGCAGGGTATTGACTATGGCTACACCTTC; CDR3 protein: CASLLMQGIDYGYTF
D gene: -; V gene: TRBV27; clone size: -; J gene: TRBJ1-2; CDR3 DNA: TGTGCCAGCAGTTCTCTCCAGGGTAACTATGGCTACACCTTC; CDR3 protein: CASSSLQGNYGYTF
D gene: TRBD2; V gene: TRBV12-3/TRBV12-4; clone size: -; J gene: TRBJ2-7; CDR3 DNA: TGTGCCAGCACGACATGGGAGGGCTACGAGCAGTACTTC; CDR3 protein: CASTTWEGYEQYF
D gene: -; V gene: TRBV7-2; clone size: -; J gene: TRBJ2-3; CDR3 DNA: TGTGCCAGCAGCTTTAGCGGAGGTGGGGCAGATACGCAGTATTTT; CDR3 protein: CASSFSGGGADTQYF
D gene: TRBD1; V gene: TRBV9; clone size: -; J gene: TRBJ1-1; CDR3 DNA: TGTGCCAGCAGCGTGATGGAAGGGGGCGAAGCTTTCTTT; CDR3 protein: CASSVMEGGEAFF
D gene: TRBD1; V gene: TRBV29-1; clone size: -; J gene: TRBJ2-2; CDR3 DNA: TGCAGCGGGCAGGGGGCGGTGAACACCGGGGAGCTGTTTTTT; CDR3 protein: CSGQGAVNTGELFF
D gene: -; V gene: TRBV7-8; clone size: -; J gene: TRBJ1-2; CDR3 DNA: TGTGCCAGCAGCTTAGGGAGGGATGGCTACACCTTC; CDR3 protein: CASSLGRDGYTF
D gene: TRBD2; V gene: TRBV11-2; clone size: few; J gene: TRBJ2-7; CDR3 DNA: TGTGCCAGCAGCTTAGATTTATGGACTAGCAGCTACGAGCAGTACTTC; CDR3 protein: CASSLDLWTSSYEQYF
D gene: -; V gene: TRBV7-6; clone size: -; J gene: TRBJ1-4; CDR3 DNA: TGTGCCAGCAGCGGAGAGTCGCAAATCCATGAAAAACTGTTTTTT; CDR3 protein: CASSGESQIHEKLFF
D gene: TRBD2; V gene: TRBV27; clone size: -; J gene: TRBJ2-7; CDR3 DNA: TGTGCCAGCAGTTTATGGACTAGCTCCCACGAGCAGTACTTC; CDR3 protein: CASSLWTSSHEQYF
D gene: TRBD2; V gene: TRBV27; clone size: -; J gene: TRBJ2-7; CDR3 DNA: TGTGCCAGCGGGGGGGAGGGCGCGAGGTACGAGCAGTACTTC; CDR3 protein: CASGGEGARYEQYF
D gene: -; V gene: TRBV5-4; clone size: -; J gene: TRBJ1-4; CDR3 DNA: TGTGCCAGCAGCTTGTCTGAGGGATACAATGAAAAACTGTTTTTT; CDR3 protein: CASSLSEGYNEKLFF
D gene: -; V gene: TRBV7-9; clone size: -; J gene: TRBJ1-1; CDR3 DNA: TGTGCCAGCAGCCCGACCAGCGTCGCTGAAGCTTTCTTT; CDR3 protein: CASSPTSVAEAFF
D gene: TRBD2; V gene: TRBV29-1; clone size: -; J gene: TRBJ2-3; CDR3 DNA: TGCAGCGCCGGGACGGGAGGAGTTGATACGCAGTATTTT; CDR3 protein: CSAGTGGVDTQYF
D gene: -; V gene: TRBV24-1; clone size: -; J gene: TRBJ2-3; CDR3 DNA: TGTGCCACCAGTGATCCCACCCCACTTTACGGCACAGATACGCAGTATTTT; CDR3 protein: CATSDPTPLYGTDTQYF
D gene: -; V gene: TRBV6-6; clone size: -; J gene: TRBJ1-3; CDR3 DNA: TGTGCCAGCAGTTACTCGAGAGGGACTGGAAACACCATATATTTT; CDR3 protein: CASSYSRGTGNTIYF
D gene: -; V gene: TRBV7-2; clone size: -; J gene: TRBJ1-1; CDR3 DNA: TGTGCCAGTCAGGAGGGGCTAGGCACTGAAGCTTTCTTT; CDR3 protein: CASQEGLGTEAFF
D gene: TRBD1; V gene: TRBV5-1; clone size: -; J gene: TRBJ1-2; CDR3 DNA: TGCGCCAGCAGGGGGACAGGGGACTATGGCTACACCTTC; CDR3 protein: CASRGTGDYGYTF
D gene: -; V gene: TRBV18; clone size: -; J gene: TRBJ1-2; CDR3 DNA: TGTGCCAGCTCACCCTTTGAGAGAGGGGGCTATGGCTACACCTTC; CDR3 protein: CASSPFERGGYGYTF
D gene: -; V gene: TRBV5-8; clone size: once; J gene: TRBJ1-6; CDR3 DNA: TGTGCCAGCAGCTTGGCCACGGGGAGGAATAATTCACCCCTCCACTTT; CDR3 protein: CASSLATGRNNSPLHF
D gene: -; V gene: TRBV27; clone size: -; J gene: TRBJ1-6; CDR3 DNA: TGTGCCAGCAGTTTAAGGGATTTAGAAGGGGATTCACCCCTCCACTTT; CDR3 protein: CASSLRDLEGDSPLHF
D gene: TRBD2; V gene: TRBV11-3; clone size: -; J gene: TRBJ2-1; CDR3 DNA: TGTGCCAGCAGCCGGACTAGCGAGACCAACAATGAGCAGTTCTTC; CDR3 protein: CASSRTSETNNEQFF
D gene: TRBD1; V gene: TRBV5-8; clone size: -; J gene: TRBJ1-1; CDR3 DNA: TGTGCCAGCAGCCCACAGGGACAGGGATGGACTGAAGCTTTCTTT; CDR3 protein: CASSPQGQGWTEAFF
D gene: TRBD1; V gene: TRBV7-8; clone size: once; J gene: TRBJ2-2; CDR3 DNA: TGTGCCAGCTCGTCCTCTTCAGGGGGCACCGGGGAGCTGTTTTTT; CDR3 protein: CASSSSSGGTGELFF
D gene: -; V gene: TRBV15; clone size: -; J gene: TRBJ1-5; CDR3 DNA: TGTGCCACCAGCAGAGGGGCGTCTGTCAATCAGCCCCAGCATTTT; CDR3 protein: CATSRGASVNQPQHF
D gene: -; V gene: TRBV6-5; clone size: -; J gene: TRBJ1-2; CDR3 DNA: TGTGCCAGCAGCCGCACACAGGTCATTAGGAATGGCTACACCTTC; CDR3 protein: CASSRTQVIRNGYTF
D gene: TRBD1; V gene: TRBV5-1; clone size: -; J gene: TRBJ2-3; CDR3 DNA: TGCGCCAGCAGCTTGGGACAGGGGCCAGATACGCAGTATTTT; CDR3 protein: CASSLGQGPDTQYF
D gene: TRBD1; V gene: TRBV19; clone size: -; J gene: TRBJ2-7; CDR3 DNA: TGTGCCAGTAGTTGGGGACAGGGGTCCTACGAGCAGTACTTC; CDR3 protein: CASSWGQGSYEQYF
D gene: TRBD1; V gene: TRBV15; clone size: -; J gene: TRBJ2-1; CDR3 DNA: TGTGCCACCAGCAGACGACAGGGATCCTACAATGAGCAGTTCTTC; CDR3 protein: CATSRRQGSYNEQFF
D gene: TRBD1; V gene: TRBV5-1; clone size: -; J gene: TRBJ2-7; CDR3 DNA: TGCGCCAGCAGCTCAGGGACAGGGGGGGGGAAGGGCTTCGAGCAGTACTTC; CDR3 protein: CASSSGTGGGKGFEQYF
D gene: -; V gene: TRBV5-6; clone size: -; J gene: TRBJ2-7; CDR3 DNA: TGTGCCAGCAGCCCCGGGAGTCCCTACGAGCAGTACTTC; CDR3 protein: CASSPGSPYEQYF
D gene: -; V gene: TRBV13; clone size: -; J gene: TRBJ1-1; CDR3 DNA: TGTGCCAGCAGCCCAGACGGGGGGAACACTGAAGCTTTCTTT; CDR3 protein: CASSPDGGNTEAFF
D gene: TRBD1; V gene: TRBV12-3/TRBV12-4; clone size: -; J gene: TRBJ1-1; CDR3 DNA: TGTGCCAGCAGGCGACAGGGGATCGCTGAAGCTTTCTTT; CDR3 protein: CASRRQGIAEAFF
D gene: -; V gene: TRBV21-1; clone size: once; J gene: TRBJ1-5; CDR3 DNA: TGTGCCAGCAGCAGCCTCCCGTCGGGGAGCAATCAGCCCCAGCATTTT; CDR3 protein: CASSSLPSGSNQPQHF
D gene: -; V gene: TRBV27; clone size: -; J gene: TRBJ1-1; CDR3 DNA: TGTGCCAGCAGCGCAGACTTGAACACTGAAGCTTTCTTT; CDR3 protein: CASSADLNTEAFF
D gene: TRBD1; V gene: TRBV28; clone size: -; J gene: TRBJ1-2; CDR3 DNA: TGTGCCAGCAGACCTGCCGGACAGGGGGTTTTTGACTATGGCTACACCTTC; CDR3 protein: CASRPAGQGVFDYGYTF
D gene: TRBD1; V gene: TRBV7-2; clone size: -; J gene: TRBJ1-1; CDR3 DNA: TGTGCCAGCAGCCCCCGACAGGGGGCTGGAACTGAAGCTTTCTTT; CDR3 protein: CASSPRQGAGTEAFF
D gene: -; V gene: TRBV3-1/TRBV3-2; clone size: -; J gene: TRBJ1-2; CDR3 DNA: TGTGCCAGCAGCCAAGTCCGTTATGGCTACACCTTC; CDR3 protein: CASSQVRYGYTF
D gene: -; V gene: TRBV7-2; clone size: -; J gene: TRBJ2-7; CDR3 DNA: TGTGCCAGCAGCGGCAACAGGGTCTCCTACGAGCAGTACTTC; CDR3 protein: CASSGNRVSYEQYF
D gene: -; V gene: TRBV28; clone size: -; J gene: TRBJ1-2; CDR3 DNA: TGTGCCAGCAGTTCCACCGGGTTGGGTGGCTACACCTTC; CDR3 protein: CASSSTGLGGYTF
D gene: -; V gene: TRBV2; clone size: -; J gene: TRBJ2-5; CDR3 DNA: TGTGCCAGCAGTGGGACTTTAGGGGAGACCCAGTACTTC; CDR3 protein: CASSGTLGETQYF
D gene: -; V gene: TRBV5-1; clone size: -; J gene: TRBJ2-7; CDR3 DNA: TGCGCCAGCAGCTGGGCTAGCGACTACTACGAGCAGTACTTC; CDR3 protein: CASSWASDYYEQYF
D gene: -; V gene: TRBV19; clone size: -; J gene: TRBJ2-1; CDR3 DNA: TGTGCCAGTAGTTTAGAACAGAACTACAATGAGCAGTTCTTC; CDR3 protein: CASSLEQNYNEQFF
D gene: TRBD2; V gene: TRBV6-5; clone size: -; J gene: TRBJ2-3; CDR3 DNA: TGTGCCAGCAGTTACGCGGCTAGCGGGAGACAAGATACGCAGTATTTT; CDR3 protein: CASSYAASGRQDTQYF
D gene: -; V gene: TRBV30; clone size: -; J gene: TRBJ1-2; CDR3 DNA: TGTGCCTGTGGACACAACCTTAACTATGGCTACACCTTC; CDR3 protein: CACGHNLNYGYTF
D gene: -; V gene: TRBV5-1; clone size: once; J gene: TRBJ1-4; CDR3 DNA: TGCGCCAGCAGCCCCGGGATGTATAATGAAAAACTGTTTTTT; CDR3 protein: CASSPGMYNEKLFF
D gene: TRBD2; V gene: TRBV24-1; clone size: -; J gene: TRBJ2-1; CDR3 DNA: TGTGCCACCGGATCTAGCGGGAGGGCCGGTGAGCAGTTCTTC; CDR3 protein: CATGSSGRAGEQFF
D gene: TRBD2; V gene: TRBV4-3; clone size: -; J gene: TRBJ2-1; CDR3 DNA: TGCGCCAGCAGCCAAGAGGGAAAGCGGGAGAATGAGCAGTTCTTC; CDR3 protein: CASSQEGKRENEQFF
D gene: TRBD2; V gene: TRBV7-3; clone size: -; J gene: TRBJ2-5; CDR3 DNA: TGTGCCAGCAGCATAACTAGCGGGAGTGGCGAGACCCAGTACTTC; CDR3 protein: CASSITSGSGETQYF
D gene: TRBD1; V gene: TRBV2; clone size: -; J gene: TRBJ1-1; CDR3 DNA: TGTGCCAGCAGCCCGGGACAGGCGAACACTGAAGCTTTCTTT; CDR3 protein: CASSPGQANTEAFF
D gene: TRBD1; V gene: TRBV9; clone size: -; J gene: TRBJ1-2; CDR3 DNA: TGTGCCAGCAGCGGCATCGACAGGGCGGGATATGGCTACACCTTC; CDR3 protein: CASSGIDRAGYGYTF
D gene: -; V gene: TRBV10-3; clone size: -; J gene: TRBJ1-5; CDR3 DNA: TGTGCCATCAGTGGGGCGGGTAATCAGCCCCAGCATTTT; CDR3 protein: CAISGAGNQPQHF
D gene: -; V gene: TRBV16; clone size: -; J gene: TRBJ2-4; CDR3 DNA: TGTGCCAGCAGCCCATACAGGGAGACCAAAAACATTCAGTACTTC; CDR3 protein: CASSPYRETKNIQYF
D gene: -; V gene: TRBV11-2; clone size: -; J gene: TRBJ1-4; CDR3 DNA: TGTGCCAGCACCCCAGGTTCAACTAATGAAAAACTGTTTTTT; CDR3 protein: CASTPGSTNEKLFF
D gene: -; V gene: TRBV6-5; clone size: -; J gene: TRBJ2-5; CDR3 DNA: TGTGCCAGCAGTTACTCAACCCTGGGAGGAGAGACCCAGTACTTC; CDR3 protein: CASSYSTLGGETQYF
D gene: TRBD2; V gene: TRBV4-1; clone size: -; J gene: TRBJ2-1; CDR3 DNA: TGCGCCAGCAGCCGAACGGAGGGCGGGAGAGATGAGCAGTTCTTC; CDR3 protein: CASSRTEGGRDEQFF